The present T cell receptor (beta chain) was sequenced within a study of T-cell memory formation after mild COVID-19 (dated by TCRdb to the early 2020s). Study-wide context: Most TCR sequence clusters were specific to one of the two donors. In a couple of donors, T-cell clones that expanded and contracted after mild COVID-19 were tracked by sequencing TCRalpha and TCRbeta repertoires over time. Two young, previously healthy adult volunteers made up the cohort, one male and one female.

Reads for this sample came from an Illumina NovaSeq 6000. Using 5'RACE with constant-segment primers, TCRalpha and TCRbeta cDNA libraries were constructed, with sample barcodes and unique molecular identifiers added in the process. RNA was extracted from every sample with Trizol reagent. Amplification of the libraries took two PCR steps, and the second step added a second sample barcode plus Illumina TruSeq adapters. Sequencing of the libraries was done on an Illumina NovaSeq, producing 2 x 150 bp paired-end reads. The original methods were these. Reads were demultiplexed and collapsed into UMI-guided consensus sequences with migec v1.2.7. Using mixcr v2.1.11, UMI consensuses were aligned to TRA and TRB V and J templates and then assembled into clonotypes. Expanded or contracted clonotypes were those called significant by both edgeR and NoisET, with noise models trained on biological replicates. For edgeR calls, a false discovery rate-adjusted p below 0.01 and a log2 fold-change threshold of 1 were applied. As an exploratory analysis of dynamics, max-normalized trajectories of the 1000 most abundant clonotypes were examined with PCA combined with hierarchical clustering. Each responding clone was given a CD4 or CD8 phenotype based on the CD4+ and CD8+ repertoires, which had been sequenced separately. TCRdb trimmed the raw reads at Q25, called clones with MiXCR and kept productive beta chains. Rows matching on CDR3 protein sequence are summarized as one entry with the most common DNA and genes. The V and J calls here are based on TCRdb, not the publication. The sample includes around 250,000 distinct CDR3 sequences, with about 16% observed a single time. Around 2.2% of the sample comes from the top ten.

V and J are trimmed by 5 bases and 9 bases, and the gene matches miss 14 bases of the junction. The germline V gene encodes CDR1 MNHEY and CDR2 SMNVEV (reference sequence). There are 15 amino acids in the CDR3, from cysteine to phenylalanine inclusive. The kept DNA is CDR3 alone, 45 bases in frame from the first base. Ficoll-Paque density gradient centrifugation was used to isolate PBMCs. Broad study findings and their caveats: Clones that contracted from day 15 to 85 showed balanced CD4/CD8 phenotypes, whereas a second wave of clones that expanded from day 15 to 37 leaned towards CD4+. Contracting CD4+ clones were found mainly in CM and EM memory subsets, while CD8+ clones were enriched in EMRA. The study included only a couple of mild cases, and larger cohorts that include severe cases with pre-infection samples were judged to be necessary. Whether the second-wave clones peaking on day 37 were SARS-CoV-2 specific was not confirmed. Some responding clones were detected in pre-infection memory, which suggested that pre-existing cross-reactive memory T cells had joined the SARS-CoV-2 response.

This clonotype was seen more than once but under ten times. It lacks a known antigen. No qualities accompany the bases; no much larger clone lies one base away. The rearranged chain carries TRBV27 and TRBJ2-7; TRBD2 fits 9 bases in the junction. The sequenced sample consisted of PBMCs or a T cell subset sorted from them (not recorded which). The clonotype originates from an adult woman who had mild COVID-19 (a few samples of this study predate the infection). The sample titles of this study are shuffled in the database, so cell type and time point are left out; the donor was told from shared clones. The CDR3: CASSPHSGGLRGQYF. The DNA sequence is TGTGCCAGCAGTCCCCATAGCGGGGGTCTACGAGGGCAGTACTTC.